The rows below give T cell receptor beta chains drawn from one sample of a study of brain T cells in children with intractable seizures. This table comes from immunoSEQ multiplex PCR, and its TCRdb copy is limited to in-frame clones, with some not included. The sample includes about 340,000 clones, about 94% of them seen just once. The input for sequencing was peripheral blood, taken 4 to 6 months after surgery. The receptors here all came from a boy in the first two years of life with tuberous sclerosis and intractable seizures. CDR3s include the opening cysteine and the closing phenylalanine or tryptophan. D genes are given only for firm matches. Size tells how often a clone was seen (once, few, many) or the class of an expanded clone, and some rows leave it out.

v_call,clone_size,d_call,j_call,cdr3_nt,cdr3_aa
TRBV7-2,-,TRBD2,TRBJ2-1,TGTGCCAGCAGCGCAACTAGCGGGGGGGCAGGTGAGCAGTTCTTC,CASSATSGGAGEQFF
TRBV2,once,-,TRBJ1-6,TGTGCCAGCAGGCCCTCCGGGACCGAGAATTCACCCCTCCACTTT,CASRPSGTENSPLHF
TRBV7-8,once,-,TRBJ2-3,TGTGCCAGCAGTCAAACGAAGCGCACAGATACGCAGTATTTT,CASSQTKRTDTQYF
TRBV15,-,TRBD1,TRBJ1-1,TGTGCCACCAGCAGACTTCCGGGACAGGAGACTGAAGCTTTCTTT,CATSRLPGQETEAFF
TRBV10-3,-,-,TRBJ1-2,TGTGCCATCAGTGAAGGAGAAAACTATGGCTACACCTTC,CAISEGENYGYTF
TRBV10-3,-,-,TRBJ2-4,TGTGCCATCAGTGAGTCAGGGACCTCAAACATTCAGTACTTC,CAISESGTSNIQYF
TRBV4-2,-,-,TRBJ1-1,TGTGCCAGCAGCCAAGTGAGCAGGAACACTGAAGCTTTCTTT,CASSQVSRNTEAFF
TRBV5-4,-,-,TRBJ1-1,TGTGCCAGCAGCTTGGGTGAGAACACTGAAGCTTTCTTT,CASSLGENTEAFF
TRBV25-1,once,-,TRBJ1-5,TGTGCCAGCAGAACAGAGAATCAGCCCCAGCATTTT,CASRTENQPQHF
TRBV3-1/TRBV3-2,-,-,TRBJ1-1,TGTGCCAGCCGGCCGGGAGTTAGCACTGAAGCTTTCTTT,CASRPGVSTEAFF
TRBV19,-,TRBD2,TRBJ2-3,TGTGCCAGTAGTATCCTAGCGGGGGGGCCGGAAGATACGCAGTATTTT,CASSILAGGPEDTQYF
TRBV28,-,-,TRBJ1-5,TGTGCCAGCAGCCCAAGGTTGGGTGTTGGCAATCAGCCCCAGCATTTT,CASSPRLGVGNQPQHF
TRBV30,-,-,TRBJ2-2,TGTGCCTGGGAGAACAGGGCTCCCGGGGAGCTGTTTTTT,CAWENRAPGELFF
TRBV5-6,-,-,TRBJ2-7,TGTGCCAGCAGCTTGGGGTATTACGAGCAGTACTTC,CASSLGYYEQYF
TRBV7-3,many,-,TRBJ2-7,TGTGCCAGCAGCTTAATGGGTCCAGGAGGGGGCCCACTCTACGAGCAGTACTTC,CASSLMGPGGGPLYEQYF
TRBV19,-,-,TRBJ2-3,TGTGCCAGTAGTATTGGGATTTCCACAGATACGCAGTATTTT,CASSIGISTDTQYF